This TCR beta chain is drawn from a study of cytomegalovirus exposure and HLA in healthy donors. Study context: For the approximately 390 genotyped donors, more than 80% fell within the Caucasian-associated ancestry cluster.

This CDR3 region has 16 residues. The V gene's germline CDR1 is SNHLY and CDR2 FYNNEI. V was clipped by 8 bases and J by 7 bases; unmatched bases: 16. Whole-study results and caveats: Most of the TCR beta V segments (in an earlier analysis) were productive either about 90% or about 30% of the time. The classifier reportedly diagnosed cytomegalovirus status with high sensitivity and specificity. The study found most TCR sequences rare, yet found some public TCRs in many donors.

PCR used 60 Vbeta primers and 13 Jbeta primers. Method: immunoSEQ multiplex PCR; TCRdb's copy keeps in-frame clones and lacks some. The table lists 100,000 to 150,000 clones, around four fifths of them singletons. A note on this clone: Its specificity is not known.

The clonotype comes from a male donor in good health and CMV-seropositive. V gene TRBV2 combines with J gene TRBJ2-7; 11 nucleotides align to TRBD2. Specimen: PBMCs. The CDR3 DNA is TGTGCCAGCCGCCCGAGGTTGGTAGCGGGAGGGTCGGAGCAGTACTTC. As protein: CASRPRLVAGGSEQYF.